This T cell receptor (beta chain) stems from a study of blood T cells in healthy people across ages. A minimum of 6 micrograms of total RNA was extracted per sample. Sample-barcoded 5' priming and a J-beta primer mix drove a second PCR of about 6 to 12 cycles. A single record per CDR3 protein comes from TCRdb applying MiXCR to the 5' RACE reads. This sample has 700,000 or so distinct CDR3 sequences; around 41% occur once, and the top ten carry approximately 29%. This clonotype has more than one count but fewer than ten. After removal of 3 bases from V and 10 bases from J, the junction contained 4 bases not matched to a gene. The length of the CDR3 is 12 residues. Germline CDR1 and CDR2: MNHNS and SASEGT.

The rearrangement joins TRBV6-1 to TRBJ2-3, with 7 bases lining up with TRBD1. The sample taken for sequencing was blood. The sequence came from a man older than 75 in good health. CDR3 DNA: TGTGCCAGCAGTGACCGGACAGGTCCGCAGTATTTT. Its translation is CASSDRTGPQYF.